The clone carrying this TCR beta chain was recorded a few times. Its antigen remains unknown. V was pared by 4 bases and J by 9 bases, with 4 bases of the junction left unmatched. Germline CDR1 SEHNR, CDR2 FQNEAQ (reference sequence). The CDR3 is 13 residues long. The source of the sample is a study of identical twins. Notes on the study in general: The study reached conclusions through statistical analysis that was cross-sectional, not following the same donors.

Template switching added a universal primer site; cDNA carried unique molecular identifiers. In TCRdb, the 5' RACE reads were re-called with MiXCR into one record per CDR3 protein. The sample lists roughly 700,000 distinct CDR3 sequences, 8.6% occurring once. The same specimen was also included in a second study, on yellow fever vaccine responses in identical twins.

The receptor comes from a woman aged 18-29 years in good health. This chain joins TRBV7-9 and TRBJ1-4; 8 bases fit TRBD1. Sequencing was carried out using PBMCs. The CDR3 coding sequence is TGTGCCAGCAGCTCTGGGACAGGAAAAAAACTGTTTTTT. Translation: CASSSGTGKKLFF.